The present TCR beta chain was sequenced within a study of response to subunit inactivated influenza vaccine. General observations from the study: New T cells are recruited in small numbers by each seasonal influenza vaccination, according to the authors' suggestion.

Ten or more counts support this clonotype. Its antigen remains unidentified. The germline V gene has CDR1 MNHEY and CDR2 SMNVEV (reference sequence). V shed 6 bases, J shed 4 bases, and the junction held 3 bases outside the gene matches. The CDR3 totals 15 residues. MiXCR, applied by TCRdb to the RT-PCR reads, yields one record per CDR3 protein. The sample records some 150,000 distinct CDR3 sequences, approximately 12% being singletons. The same data also went into a second study, on T cells expressing NK-cell markers. This second study says: Researchers built TCR beta cDNA using 5'RACE template switching with UMIs. In sorted CD3+CD56+NKG2C+, CD3+CD56+NKG2C- and CD3+CD56-NKG2C+ T cells, TCR beta repertoires were obtained. Eight donors were sequenced, of whom seven were HCMV-seropositive, while the remaining one was HCMV-seronegative. The share of CD8+ T cells held by dominant NKG2C+ clonotypes was about 1.0-7.5% in roughly 6 donors.

This clonotype originated in a man aged 45 to 65 who received an inactivated influenza vaccine. Sequencing was performed on CD8+ T cells sorted from PBMCs, taken 11 to 12 days after vaccination. This rearrangement joins TRBV27 to TRBJ2-3, with 14 bases aligning to TRBD2. CDR3 in DNA: TGTGCCAGCAGCTTGACTAGCGGGGGGGCAGATACGCAGTATTTT. This encodes CASSLTSGGADTQYF.